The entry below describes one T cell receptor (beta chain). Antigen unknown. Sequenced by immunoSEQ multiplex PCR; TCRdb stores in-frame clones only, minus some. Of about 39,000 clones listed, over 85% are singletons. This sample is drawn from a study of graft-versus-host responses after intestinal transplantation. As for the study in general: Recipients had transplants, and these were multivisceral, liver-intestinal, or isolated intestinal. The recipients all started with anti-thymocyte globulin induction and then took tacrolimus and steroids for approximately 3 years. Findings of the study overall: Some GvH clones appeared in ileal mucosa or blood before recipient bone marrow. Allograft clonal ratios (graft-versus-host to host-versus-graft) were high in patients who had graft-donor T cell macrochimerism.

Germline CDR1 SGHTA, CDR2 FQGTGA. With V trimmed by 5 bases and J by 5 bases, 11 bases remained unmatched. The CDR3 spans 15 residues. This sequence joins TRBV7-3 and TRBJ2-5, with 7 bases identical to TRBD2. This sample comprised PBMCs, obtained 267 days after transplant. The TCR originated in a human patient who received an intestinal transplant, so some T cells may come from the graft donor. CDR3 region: CASSPGSGLIETQYF. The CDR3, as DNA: TGTGCCAGCAGCCCTGGTAGCGGGTTGATCGAGACCCAGTACTTC. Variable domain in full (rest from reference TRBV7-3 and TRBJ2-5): GAGVSQTPSNKVTEKGKYVELRCDPISGHTALYWYRQSLGQGPEFLIYFQGTGAADDSGLPNDRFFAVRPEGSVSTLKIQRTERGDSAVYLCASSPGSGLIETQYFGPGTRLLVL.